A single T cell receptor (beta chain) is shown here with its context. This sample is part of a study of blood T cell repertoires in COVID-19. As for the study in general: Whether acute or convalescent, the COVID-19 samples came from the United States, Italy and Spain. The analysed material was cDNA or gDNA that came from T cells, B-cell-depleted T cells, or PBMCs.

Original processing notes: Counts of nucleated cells, estimated from reference gene primer amplification, were obtained. Clones were sequenced by immunoSEQ multiplex PCR, and TCRdb holds only the in-frame ones, with some missing. Clone size and V and J calls were adopted from that table, with D and trimming inferred from the DNA. This table holds fewer than 150,000 clones, 77% found once. From germline, CDR1 is SGHRS and CDR2 YFSETQ. Trimming pared 2 bases from V and 6 bases from J, leaving 7 bases between. This CDR3 is 12 amino acids long. The sequence was obtained from a man aged 80 or over with acute or convalescent COVID-19. This chain links TRBV5-1 with TRBJ2-3; D is unresolved. The sequenced material came from peripheral blood. CDR3 nucleotides: TGCGCCAGCAGCTTTCAGTGGGATACGCAGTATTTT. Translated, it gives CASSFQWDTQYF.